The clone carrying this TCR beta chain was recorded at least ten times. Its antigen remains unidentified. This entry comes from a study of neurological immune-mediated disorders. Overall study findings and caveats: Clinical features showed no association with the multiple sclerosis repertoire cluster, and MRI features showed none either.

TCRdb redid the calling of the 5' RACE reads with MiXCR, one entry per CDR3 protein. The table shows some 34,000 distinct CDR3 sequences, with roughly 1.6% occurring only once. The germline gives CDR1 MNHNY, CDR2 SVGAGI (reference sequence). The V end was cut by 8 bases, the J end by 2 bases, with 7 bases between. CDR3 length: 12 amino acids. The origin of this receptor is a woman in her twenties or thirties with multiple sclerosis. The J gene is TRBJ1-5, the V gene TRBV6-6, with D uncertain. Sample: PBMCs. This chain's CDR3 is CASVRGNQPQHF. CDR3 nucleotide sequence: TGTGCCAGCGTTCGGGGCAATCAGCCCCAGCATTTT.